This T cell receptor beta chain comes out of a study of blood T cell repertoires in COVID-19 (dated by TCRdb to 2019 to 2021). About the study as a whole: Collaborator samples came from the United States, Italy and Spain and covered acute and convalescent phases of COVID-19. The prospective study material was composed of cDNA or gDNA derived from T cells, B-cell-depleted T cells, or PBMCs. The dataset comprised deeply sampled blood TCRbeta repertoires from subjects exposed to, actively infected with, or recovered from COVID-19. The repertoires were made available in a free public database intended to serve as a resource for research on the immune response to SARS-CoV-2. The samples were drawn from two sources: the first 160 participants of the ongoing ImmuneRACE study, and fewer than 1,500 subjects contributed by 6 global collaborators. The sample metadata nearly always contained a de-identified subject ID, COVID-19 status, age in years and sex. Where available, HLA class I and class II types were taken from metadata supplied by the sample provider and were not determined by assay-based typing.

The CDR3 runs 17 amino acids, cysteine and phenylalanine included. The entry retains the CDR3 DNA only, 51 bases that are in frame from base 1. Per the germline V gene, KGHSH is the CDR1 and LQKENI is the CDR2. Trimming removed 3 bases from V and 4 bases from J; the gene matches leave 10 bases unexplained. The immunoSEQ Assay, a bias-controlled multiplex PCR, was used to amplify TCRbeta CDR3 regions from genomic DNA. The authors processed their data as follows. Nucleated cell counts per sample were estimated from amplification of reference gene primers within the assay. To quantify the absolute abundance of each unique TCRbeta CDR3 rearrangement, sequence reads were collapsed and filtered. For each sample, productive Simpson clonality was calculated by taking the square root of Simpson's diversity index across productive rearrangements. The table comes from immuneACCESS by way of TCRdb, which keeps in-frame sequences with V and J called. Part of the clones is missing from these tables; in studies checked, under half for an unresolved V gene and the rest for unknown reasons. Clone size and V and J calls were adopted from that table, with D and trimming inferred from the DNA. A total of 110,000 to 150,000 clones appear in this sample, 80% to 85% of them only once. The ten top clones hold roughly 8.2% of the sample.

The collaborating institutions used their own protocols to collect whole blood in K2EDTA tubes. For TCRbeta analysis, collaborators shipped samples as frozen whole blood, isolated PBMCs, or DNA extracted from either of those sample types. The paper's findings and limits, for the study overall: Clinical and demographic metadata were provided uncurated, with the amount varying by source and participant.

As for this clone: The specificity of this receptor is unknown. No clone much larger than this one lies a single base away; base qualities are absent.

This TCR was sampled from a human donor in a cohort sampled during active COVID-19. What was sequenced was peripheral blood. The chain links TRBV18 with TRBJ2-7, with 12 junctional bases fitting TRBD1. The nucleotide sequence is TGTGCCAGCTCACCCACCGTGGGGACAGGGGGCAAATACGAGCAGTACTTC. Its protein is CASSPTVGTGGKYEQYF. Reference TRBV18 and TRBJ2-7 proteins supply the regions before and after the CDR3; the full variable domain is: NAGVMQNPRHLVRRRGQEARLRCSPMKGHSHVYWYRQLPEEGLKFMVYLQKENIIDESGMPKERFSAEFPKEGPSILRIQQVVRGDSAAYFCASSPTVGTGGKYEQYFGPGTRLTVT.